In this sample, the clone carrying this T cell receptor beta chain turned up a few times. V was trimmed by 3 bases and J by 4 bases, leaving 13 bases between them. CDR1 DFQATT and CDR2 SNEGSKA come from the germline V gene (reference sequence). The CDR3 covers 14 residues. Amplification targeted the TCR beta CDR3 regions, with RNA transcripts as the source material. RT-PCR with HTBI primers came first, then second-round multiplex PCR. TCRdb itself ran the multiplex PCR reads through MiXCR, one entry per CDR3 protein. Here the sample spans 600,000 to 950,000 distinct CDR3 sequences, around 40% being singletons. This entry belongs to a study of Graves' ophthalmopathy and Graves' hyperthyroidism.

The sample taken for sequencing was peripheral blood. The chain has TRBV20-1 and TRBJ1-5; D gene ambiguous. The source of this sequence is an adult man with Graves' ophthalmopathy. The CDR3 DNA sequence: TGCAGTGCTAGGGGCGGTCCGTGGAATCAGCCCCAGCATTTT. Encoded protein: CSARGGPWNQPQHF.